This section outlines one TCR beta chain sequence together with its context. The antigen remains undetermined. Co-extraction of both nucleic acids (RNA and DNA) used about 18-31 mg of unsorted bulk tissue. These data belong to a study of tumor-infiltrating lymphocytes in primary liver carcinoma. The CDR3 consists of 15 residues. Germline V gene data show CDR1 as SQVTM and CDR2 as ANQGSEA. V shed 8 bases and J shed 4 bases, with 22 bases lying between them. Findings and limits, study-wide: Tumor-adjacent and tumor-blood pairs overlapped less than tumor region pairs did. Roughly 7.5-24% of top clones, and no more, occurred in all five tumor regions.

Reverse transcription of roughly 480 ng total RNA with a constant-region primer produced TCR beta cDNA. Three-round nested multiplex PCR performed with slightly modified ARM-PCR produced the TCR beta libraries. TRBV1-TRBV30 forward and Cbeta reverse primers drove the first two roughly 10-cycle rounds. TCRdb ran MiXCR on the multiplex PCR reads and lists one entry per CDR3 protein. Among roughly 45,000 distinct CDR3 sequences, 71% were seen once, and the ten largest hold 29%. The TCR comes from a man aged 40-49 years with primary liver carcinoma and hepatitis B virus infection. What was sequenced was liver tumor tissue from sampling region 5. Subset defined: tumor region T5, tumor centre. The chain recombines TRBV29-1 with TRBJ2-3; tentative D call: TRBD2 (6 bases). The CDR3 here is CSILLARGRPDTQYF. The CDR3 DNA reads TGCAGCATCCTATTAGCGCGGGGCCGGCCAGATACGCAGTATTTT.